Included here is one TCR beta chain sequence, with context. Antigen: not known. It was with unique molecular identifiers that the TCRbeta library was prepared. TCRdb recomputed calls from the PCR reads with MiXCR, one row per CDR3 protein. The sample has roughly 790,000 distinct CDR3 sequences; roughly 15% are singletons. V lost 4 bases, J lost 0 bases, and 2 bases stayed unmatched. This CDR3 is built from 16 residues. In germline, CDR1 is SGHRS, CDR2 YFSETQ. The source of the sample is a study of T-cell reconstitution after alpha-beta-depleted transplantation in children. Study results and limitations: Newly produced T cells mostly accounted for T-cell counts and diversity one year post-transplant.

This receptor was taken from a male patient younger than 18 who had a stem cell transplant for acute lymphoblastic leukemia, so the T cells may come from the graft donor. The specimen was PBMCs, mostly from graft donor cells, collected 360 days after TCRalphabeta/CD19-depleted stem cell transplant. This chain uses TRBV5-1 with TRBJ2-3; TRBD2 agrees at 13 bases. The CDR3 spells CASSGTSGVSTDTQYF. The CDR3 DNA reads TGCGCCAGCAGCGGGACTAGCGGGGTTAGCACAGATACGCAGTATTTT.